This T cell receptor (beta chain) comes out of a study of cytomegalovirus exposure and HLA in healthy donors (dated by TCRdb to the late 2010s). Study-level background: According to an earlier analysis of several hundred of the donors, about 179 million T cells yielded roughly 100 million unique TCR beta sequences and about 280 Gb of sequence data. Donor age, sex, ethnicity and CMV serostatus were compiled alongside the repertoire data. Roughly 5 DR-DQ haplotypes were treated as single units for association and clustering because of strong linkage in the cohort. To predict cytomegalovirus infection status, the study brought together high-throughput TCR immunosequencing, statistical association of individual TCRs with disease status, and machine learning. HLA typing covered class I and class II loci at four-digit resolution. Along with the approximately 620-subject first cohort, a separate validation cohort of over a hundred different subjects was used. Every discovery cohort repertoire had been produced on one sequencing platform. A later genetic analysis took genome-wide SNP genotypes for about 60% of the roughly 670 donors and used that subset as a discovery cohort. The study aimed to test whether signatures of past pathogen exposure could be identified by cataloging public T cell receptors. An earlier analysis of fewer than 700 of the donors applied high-throughput TCR beta sequencing to assess whether each TCR beta V gene segment acted as functional or pseudogenic. Rather than using new phenotypic data, the later analysis identified candidate immune exposures from TCR beta sequences and from how often those sequences occurred across donors. An early release that covered 500 to 800 HLA-typed donors contained about 300 gigabases of sequencing data and about 93 million unique TCR sequences. Among the roughly 390 genotyped donors, around 81% belonged to the genetic ancestry cluster associated with self-reported Caucasian donors. Across some 400 genotyped donors of the cohort, an average of about 240,000 unique TCR beta nucleotide sequences per donor were sequenced, and about a sixth of those sequences were non-productive. Typing coverage differed by locus: A, B, C, DRB1 and DQB1 were typed in about 629-640 donors, DQA1 in around 500, DPA1 in some 600, and DPB1 in around 490. The study profiled the T cell repertoires of fewer than 850 subjects by immunosequencing and related them to cytomegalovirus serostatus. In a later analysis, previously published TCR beta repertoires from 600 to 850 donors were re-analyzed and high-resolution HLA genotyping was added so that TCR occurrence patterns could be studied.

Library method: the immunoSEQ multiplex PCR assay. The multiplex PCR relied on a mix of 60 forward primers for TCR Vbeta segments and 13 reverse primers for TCR Jbeta segments. A multiplex PCR assay on genomic DNA amplified the CDR3 region of rearranged TCR beta genes. On the Illumina HiSeq System, the amplified TCR beta libraries were sequenced as 87-base-pair reads. The source study handled its data this way. A later analysis tallied 75 million to 95 million unique TCR beta chains across the approximately 670 repertoires, and around 10 million of those chains were shared by two or more donors. A nearest-neighbor algorithm error-corrected the raw reads and collapsed the reads into unique sequences, merging closely related sequences to remove PCR and sequencing errors. CDR3 sequences were aligned to IMGT reference sequences to assign V, D and J gene segments. For a sequence to be retained, a match of at least six nucleotides to both a V gene segment and a J gene segment was required. Rearrangements were called productive when the CDR3 lacked stop codons and stayed in frame with V and J; all others were non-productive. CDR3 was defined according to IMGT convention as the region running from the second conserved V-encoded cysteine to the conserved J-encoded phenylalanine. The earlier analysis of about 620 of the donors excluded sequences that lacked an unambiguous match to a single V gene segment. An earlier analysis of 550 to 650 of the donors classified V segments as functional when productive rearrangements were above 56.7% and as segregating when the standard deviation between donors was above 5%. A statistical classification framework was built for diagnosing cytomegalovirus status from the catalog of TCR beta chain sequences. A later analysis assigned V and J genes by comparing TCR nucleotide sequences with IMGT/GENE-DB human TR gene sequences. In a later analysis, CDR3 sequences and most-parsimonious VDJ recombination scenarios were assigned using the TCRdist pipeline. In a later analysis, each TCR beta chain was defined by its CDR3 amino acid sequence together with its V-gene family, and reads without a unique V-gene family were excluded. To address suspected cross-contamination and a sequencing artifact, a later analysis removed over 500 highly shared, low-generation-probability nucleotide sequences. A later analysis calculated a clonal expansion index for each public chain from normalized within-repertoire ranks of inferred template counts. In a later analysis, generation probabilities were computed with a VDJ recombination model fitted to out-of-frame rearrangements, and the resulting probabilities were checked against IGoR. In a later analysis, hypergeometric tests were used to score TCR-TCR, TCR-HLA and TCR-CMV co-occurrence, with a repertoire-size bias correction applied to TCR pairs. To estimate false discovery rates, a later analysis permuted the HLA or CMV assignments 20 times. A later analysis grouped co-occurring TCRs with DBSCAN, adding TCRdist sequence similarity when clustering within HLA-allele-positive subsets. Co-occurrence clustering excluded repertoires with fewer than 30,000 or more than 120,000 public chains, plus five with anomalous nucleotide sharing. Imported from immuneACCESS, the table was reduced by TCRdb to in-frame sequences with V and J called. These copies leave out some clones; in studies compared against another copy, an unresolved V gene accounts for under half, and the cause of the remainder is not known. For V, J and clone size, that table is used; D and trimming come from the DNA. A total of roughly 160,000 clones appear in this sample, 85% of them only once. Of the sample, 1% is held by the ten largest clones.

Concerning this clone: Its cognate antigen has yet to be identified. Per-base qualities were not stored, and no clone one base away is much larger.

Trimming takes 6 bases off V and 4 bases off J; junction bases not matched to a gene: 5. CDR1 and CDR2, looked up from the germline V gene, are ENHRY and SYGVKD. The CDR3 sequence holds 13 residues, the cysteine and phenylalanine included. The kept DNA is CDR3 alone, 39 bases in frame from the first base. The cohort consisted of hundreds of healthy bone marrow donors. All cohort members were sampled while nominally healthy, although unrecorded immune exposures were likely present. The donor was CMV seronegative and belonged to the group of 352 seronegative cohort members. Every donor gave a peripheral blood sample, and the peripheral blood mononuclear cells from that sample were used for TCR beta sequencing. The Qiagen DNeasy Blood Extraction Kit was used to extract genomic DNA from the blood cell samples. What the study reported, not specific to this receptor: In an earlier analysis of fewer than 700 of the donors, most TCR beta V segments appeared in productive rearrangements about 87% or about 30% of the time, broadly matching IMGT annotations. According to a later analysis, most CMV-associated TCR beta chains appeared to be HLA-restricted, and the HLA associations seemed to be driven largely by CMV exposure. Compared with the approximately 670-donor mean, donors in an Asian-associated ancestry cluster had fewer N-insertions in productive TCRs, according to a later genetic analysis. Presence/absence analyses assumed roughly uniform sequencing depth across donors, an assumption that may not hold. A further reported finding was that TCR beta sequences accurately predicted the HLA-A and HLA-B alleles for most subjects in the first cohort. Most TCR sequences were observed very rarely across donors, whereas some public TCRs were present in many individuals. It was suggested by the authors that the approach could potentially be generalized to other disease states and immunological phenotypes. Because the 87-base-pair reads could not distinguish some IMGT-functional V segments, including TRBV6-2 and TRBV6-3, those segments were excluded. The sequencing pipeline was judged likely to have produced a cluster of highly shared sequence variants as a technical artifact. Compared with equally common non-associated chains, HLA-associated TCR beta chains in a later analysis were more clonally expanded and had lower generation probabilities. Correlated functional status among segregating V segments might be attributable to linkage disequilibrium, but an unknown experimental factor could not be ruled out. Because HLA typing was unavailable for some donors at each locus, only the typed subset was used in association tests. A few of the identified cytomegalovirus-associated TCR beta chains were confirmed in vitro to be specific for cytomegalovirus antigens. At a false discovery rate of 0.05, a later analysis linked under 20,000 TCR beta sequences to specific HLA alleles. A later genetic analysis associated a missense DCLRE1C variant with V-gene and J-gene trimming of TCR beta chains, and an independent cohort replicated the association. The study listed 150 to 200 TCR beta chains as associated with cytomegalovirus. Strong co-occurrence of HLA alleles, especially DR and DQ, made assigning TCR associations to individual alleles difficult. Immune exposure information for the cohort was limited to CMV serostatus. A later analysis found that TCR association rates varied across HLA loci, with DRB1 alleles showing the most associated TCRs and HLA-C alleles the fewest. In both the original and validation cohorts, the classifier was reported to diagnose cytomegalovirus status with high specificity and sensitivity. Only TCR beta chains were sequenced in this cohort, and the absence of alpha or paired-chain data limited detectable features. Seventeen rarely observed V segments, including chromosome 9 orphons, were excluded from the earlier analysis of several hundred of the donors because counts were too low. In a later analysis, several top co-occurrence clusters were reported to appear linked to parvovirus B19, influenza, CMV and Epstein-Barr virus.

This TCR came from a boy aged 2 to 9 in good health and CMV-seronegative. The material sequenced was PBMCs. The V gene is TRBV10-3 and the J gene is TRBJ2-7, with TRBD1 identical over 8 junction bases. The CDR3 region: CAIRDRDRYEQYF. The DNA sequence is given as TGTGCCATCAGGGACAGGGATCGGTACGAGCAGTACTTC.